Each of the 31 T cell receptor beta chains below was sequenced from the same sample in a study of CD8+ T cells in alopecia areata. Documented treatment: oral pan-JAK inhibitor, 5-10 mg twice daily. RNA was isolated and reverse transcribed to cDNA, the sequencing template. Clones were read by immunoSEQ multiplex PCR, and TCRdb kept only the in-frame ones, dropping some. The data hold approximately 210,000 clones, with 40% to 45% observed a single time. The sample consisted of CD4+ T cells sorted from blood, taken between weeks 36 and 40, from a patient treated with tofacitinib. These receptor sequences come from a human donor with alopecia areata.

This chain connects TRBV29-1 to TRBJ2-1; TRBD2 aligns across 9 bases. Trimming took 6 bases from V and 5 from J; bases not matched to a gene: 14. The CDR3 contains 16 residues. CDR1 is SQVTM and CDR2 is ANQGSEA in the germline V gene. CDR3 in amino acids: CSVGGGRAVRDNEQFF. The CDR3 DNA reads TGCAGCGTAGGAGGCGGGAGGGCCGTTCGTGACAATGAGCAGTTCTTC.

The J gene is TRBJ2-7, the V gene TRBV30; D is uncertain. CDR1 and CDR2 (germline): GTSNPN, SVGIG (reference sequence). This CDR3 is built from 12 residues. Trimming left V 1 base short and J 2 bases short, with 6 bases between. The DNA of the CDR3 is TGTGCCTGGAGTGCGAATACCTACGAGCAGTACTTC. Its translation: CAWSANTYEQYF.

The chain employs TRBV14 and TRBJ2-5, with 7 bases lining up with TRBD1. V lost 1 base to trimming and J lost 1 base; unmatched junction nucleotides: 6. The CDR3 is made up of 16 amino acids. The germline CDR1 and CDR2 sequences are SGHDN and FVKESK. The CDR3 protein is CASSQAVGTVQETQYF. The CDR3 bases are TGTGCCAGCAGCCAAGCCGTAGGGACAGTCCAAGAGACCCAGTACTTC. The full variable domain, with the rest looked up from reference TRBV14 and TRBJ2-5, is EAGVTQFPSHSVIEKGQTVTLRCDPISGHDNLYWYRRVMGKEIKFLLHFVKESKQDESGMPNNRFLAERTGGTYSTLKVQPAELEDSGVYFCASSQAVGTVQETQYFGPGTRLLVL.

The chain couples TRBV28 to TRBJ2-7, with 10 bases matching TRBD1. With 6 bases clipped from V and 0 bases from J, the junction kept 11 bases outside the gene matches. The CDR3 is made up of 17 amino acids. The germline gives CDR1 MDHEN, CDR2 SYDVKM. The CDR3 region has the DNA TGTGCCAGCAGGAAGCCCGGGGGACAGGGGTCCTCCTACGAGCAGTACTTC. Translated, it gives CASRKPGGQGSSYEQYF.

This clone was counted a few times. The J gene is TRBJ2-7, the V gene TRBV10-3; the D gene is possibly TRBD1 (5 bases). The V end lost 8 bases, the J end lost 2 bases, and 7 bases lay between the germline ends. The CDR3 contains 11 residues. CDR1 is ENHRY and CDR2 is SYGVKD in the germline V gene. CDR3 sequence: CAIGQTYEQYF. CDR3 in DNA: TGTGCCATCGGACAAACCTACGAGCAGTACTTC.

V and J are TRBV5-1 and TRBJ2-1; 8 bases line up with TRBD1. The germline CDR1 and CDR2 sequences are SGHRS and YFSETQ. This CDR3 is 14 amino acids long. The ends lost 0 bases at V and 7 bases at J; junction bases unmatched: 3. The CDR3 DNA is TGCGCCAGCAGCTTGGGGACAGGGAATAATGAGCAGTTCTTC. It codes for CASSLGTGNNEQFF.

The chain employs TRBV11-2 and TRBJ2-1; no clear D gene. V was clipped by 4 bases and J by 6 bases, with 10 bases between them. The length of the CDR3 is 13 residues. Germline assignment: CDR1 SGHAT and CDR2 FQNNGV. The CDR3 coding sequence is TGTGCCAGCAGCTCCCGGGTAAGCAATGAGCAGTTCTTC. It is translated as CASSSRVSNEQFF.

This clone was observed a single time. CDR3 sequence (DNA): TGTGCCAGCAGCTTACCCGCCAAGGGAGGAGGTGCGCAAGAGACCCAGTACTTC. The encoded protein is CASSLPAKGGGAQETQYF. The chain links TRBV7-9 to TRBJ2-5; the D gene is possibly TRBD2 (6 bases). Trimming left V 2 bases short and J 2 bases short, with 21 bases between. The CDR3 sequence is 18 residues long. Looked up from germline, CDR1 is SEHNR and CDR2 is FQNEAQ (reference sequence).

J is TRBJ2-7 and V is TRBV4-2; no definite D call. The germline V gene has CDR1 LGHNA and CDR2 YNFKEQ. V was pared by 0 bases and J by 4 bases, with 13 bases between. CDR3 length: 15 residues. The CDR3 here is CASSQDDTALYEQYF. The CDR3 region has the DNA TGTGCCAGCAGCCAAGATGACACAGCTTTATACGAGCAGTACTTC.

V usage is TRBV6-5 and J usage is TRBJ1-2; D not resolved. V lost 5 bases to trimming and J lost 4 bases, with 11 bases between them. CDR1 is MNHEY, CDR2 SVGAGI, per germline. This CDR3 is 13 amino acids long. The CDR3 DNA reads as TGTGCCAGCAGTGAAGCGGGTTTCTATGGCTACACCTTC. Translating it yields CASSEAGFYGYTF.

This clone was detected a few times. The genes are TRBV29-1 and TRBJ1-1; a possible D gene is TRBD1 (5 bases). This CDR3 spans 13 amino acids. V lost 3 bases and J 8 bases, leaving 16 bases between the germline ends. The germline V gene encodes CDR1 SQVTM and CDR2 ANQGSEA. The CDR3 DNA reads as TGCAGCGTTGACCAAGGGACGTGGAGAGAAGCTTTCTTT. Amino acids: CSVDQGTWREAFF.

The V call is TRBV4-1, the J call TRBJ2-7; weak D call: TRBD1 (6 bases). The V end lost 0 bases, the J end lost 2 bases, and 11 bases lay between the germline ends. This CDR3 comprises 15 residues. Germline V gene data show CDR1 as MGHRA and CDR2 as YSYEKL. The CDR3 DNA is TGCGCCAGCAGCCAAGATTCGCAGGGGCCCTACGAGCAGTACTTC. It codes for CASSQDSQGPYEQYF.

The chain joins TRBV6-5 to TRBJ1-5; 7 nucleotides agree with TRBD1. The V gene end was trimmed by 6 bases and the J gene end by 5 bases; junction bases not matched to a gene: 10. The length of the CDR3 is 15 residues. Germline V gene sequence: CDR1 MNHEY, CDR2 SVGAGI. The CDR3 DNA is TGTGCCAGCAGCCGTAAAGGGGGCTCGGATCAGCCCCAGCATTTT. Translation gives CASSRKGGSDQPQHF.

The CDR3 protein is CAWSRQGSGEQYF. The CDR3 DNA follows: TGTGCCTGGAGCCGACAGGGATCGGGGGAGCAGTACTTC. V gene TRBV30 combines with J gene TRBJ2-7; 7 bases fit TRBD1. V shed 3 bases and J 7 bases; nucleotides not matched to a gene: 9. Germline CDR1 GTSNPN, CDR2 SVGIG (reference sequence). The CDR3 runs 13 residues.

V gene TRBV5-1 combines with J gene TRBJ2-7; no firm D call. V was trimmed by 2 bases and J by 7 bases, leaving 25 bases between them. Germline V lookup: CDR1 SGHRS, CDR2 YFSETQ. The CDR3 has 17 amino acids. The CDR3 DNA reads as TGCGCCAGCAGCTTTCGGGTCGGGCAGGATAGGACGGAGGAGCAGTACTTC. It yields the protein CASSFRVGQDRTEEQYF.

The rearrangement links TRBV19 to TRBJ2-3, with D possibly being TRBD2 (6 bases). Trimming removed 6 bases at V and 0 bases at J, with 16 bases between. The germline CDR1 and CDR2 sequences are LNHDA and SQIVND (reference sequence). There are 16 residues in the CDR3. The CDR3 protein is CASRGTQAKSTDTQYF. The CDR3 nucleotides are TGTGCCAGTAGGGGGACTCAAGCCAAGAGCACAGATACGCAGTATTTT.

This chain uses TRBV4-3 with TRBJ2-7, with a possible D match to TRBD1 (6 bases). V was pared by 1 base and J by 2 bases, with 9 bases between. This CDR3 spans 14 amino acids. Germline-derived CDR1 and CDR2 are LGHNA and YSLEER. The CDR3 region is CASSQVTGPYEQYF. The CDR3 coding sequence is TGCGCCAGCAGCCAAGTGACAGGTCCCTACGAGCAGTACTTC.

This clone was picked up many times. The CDR3 region is CASYLTTAKETQYF. The CDR3 nucleotides read TGTGCCAGCTACCTCACGACAGCTAAAGAGACCCAGTACTTC. The V gene is TRBV7-8, the J gene TRBJ2-5, with D possibly being TRBD1 (5 bases). The CDR3 runs 14 residues. Looked up from germline, CDR1 is SGHVS and CDR2 is FQNEAQ. V lost 8 bases and J lost 3, with 16 bases in between.

This clone was observed a handful of times. J is TRBJ2-3 and V is TRBV5-1; D is unclear. The CDR3 is 15 amino acids. Germline values: CDR1 SGHRS, CDR2 YFSETQ. V lost 2 bases to trimming and J lost 0 bases, with 10 bases between them. CDR3 sequence (DNA): TGCGCCAGCAGCTTACGAACCAGGAGCACAGATACGCAGTATTTT. This translates into CASSLRTRSTDTQYF.

This clone was detected only a few times. The genes are TRBV30 and TRBJ2-2; D gene unclear. V dropped 0 bases and J dropped 5 bases, with 13 bases sitting between them. The CDR3 extends over 15 amino acids. CDR1 GTSNPN and CDR2 SVGIG come from the germline V gene (reference sequence). The CDR3 sequence: CAWSVLGLSTGELFF. The DNA for the CDR3 is TGTGCCTGGAGTGTACTTGGGCTATCTACCGGGGAGCTGTTTTTT.

V gene TRBV29-1 combines with J gene TRBJ1-2, with 7 bases matching TRBD1. V was pared by 4 bases and J by 7 bases, with 9 bases of the junction left unmatched. CDR3 length equals 13 residues. In germline, CDR1 is SQVTM, CDR2 ANQGSEA. This CDR3 is CSVGTTGKSGYTF. Written as DNA, the CDR3 is TGCAGCGTTGGAACGACAGGGAAGTCTGGCTACACCTTC.

The chain combines TRBV5-1 with TRBJ2-6; D is unresolved. The CDR3 has 15 amino acids. CDR1 SGHRS and CDR2 YFSETQ come from the germline V gene. Trimming stripped 4 bases from V and 4 bases from J, with 12 bases between. CDR3: CASSITARGANVLTF. CDR3 DNA: TGCGCCAGCAGCATCACTGCTAGAGGGGCCAACGTCCTGACTTTC.

The rearrangement uses TRBV25-1 and TRBJ1-2; D is unresolved. CDR3 size: 14 residues. Trimming took 1 base from V and 2 from J, leaving 8 bases between them. Germline assignment: CDR1 MGHDK and CDR2 SYGVNS. The CDR3 DNA sequence: TGTGCCAGCAGTGAATTCGGCAGAAACTATGGCTACACCTTC. Amino acids: CASSEFGRNYGYTF.

The chain carries TRBV30 and TRBJ2-7; 7 positions agree with TRBD2. The V gene's germline CDR1 is GTSNPN and CDR2 SVGIG (reference sequence). V lost 2 bases, J lost 7 bases, and 8 bases stayed unmatched. CDR3 length: 13 amino acids. The CDR3 sequence is CAWSRAVGGEQYF. For the CDR3, the DNA is TGTGCCTGGAGTAGGGCAGTCGGGGGGGAGCAGTACTTC. The full variable domain, rest sourced from reference TRBV30 and TRBJ2-7, is SQTIHQWPATLVQPVGSPLSLECTVEGTSNPNLYWYRQAAGRGLQLLFYSVGIGQISSEVPQNLSASRPQDRQFILSSKKLLLSDSGFYLCAWSRAVGGEQYFGPGTRLTVT.

V gene TRBV5-6 combines with J gene TRBJ2-5; TRBD1 agrees at 7 bases. Germline assignment: CDR1 SGHDT and CDR2 YYEEEE. CDR3 length: 16 residues. Losses at the gene ends were 3 bases for V and 5 bases for J; bases not matched to a gene: 13. This CDR3 reads CASSSLRDSKQETQYF. The CDR3 DNA reads as TGTGCCAGCAGCTCGCTCCGGGACAGTAAACAGGAGACCCAGTACTTC.

V gene TRBV6-5 combines with J gene TRBJ1-1; D is unresolved. The V gene's germline CDR1 is MNHEY and CDR2 SVGAGI. The CDR3 loop spans 14 amino acids. The V gene lost 2 bases and the J gene lost 1 base, with 8 bases spanning the gap. The DNA of the CDR3 is TGTGCCAGCAGTTACACTCAGGCGAACACTGAAGCTTTCTTT. Amino acid sequence: CASSYTQANTEAFF.

V and J are TRBV9 and TRBJ1-1; D unresolved. The CDR3 runs 16 residues. Trimming took off 4 bases at V and 5 bases at J, with 21 bases between the two ends. Germline CDR1 SGDLS, CDR2 YYNGEE. CDR3 loop: CASSTGVGAGETEAFF. The CDR3, as DNA: TGTGCCAGCAGCACCGGCGTGGGCGCGGGAGAAACTGAAGCTTTCTTT. Based on the CDR3 plus reference TRBV9 and TRBJ1-1, the full variable domain is DSGVTQTPKHLITATGQRVTLRCSPRSGDLSVYWYQQSLDQGLQFLIQYYNGEERAKGNILERFSAQQFPDLHSELNLSSLELGDSALYFCASSTGVGAGETEAFFGQGTRLTVV.

The rearrangement uses TRBV11-2 and TRBJ2-1; the D is unclear. Germline CDR1 and CDR2: SGHAT and FQNNGV. The CDR3 loop spans 15 amino acids. V was trimmed by 5 bases and J by 8 bases, leaving 19 bases between them. CDR3 residues: CASSLKAQATYEQFF. CDR3 coding DNA: TGTGCCAGCAGCCTCAAAGCGCAGGCAACCTATGAGCAGTTCTTC.

A note on this clone: A much larger clone differs by one base, so this may be a read error. Additional DNA sequences in this sample encode the identical CDR3. The genes are TRBV7-2 and TRBJ2-5; no reliable D call. The ends were cut back, 1 base at V and 1 base at J, with 7 bases in the middle. The CDR3 loop spans 14 amino acids. Per germline, CDR1 SGHTA and CDR2 FQGNSA. The CDR3 is CASSLGRAQETQYF. The CDR3 DNA follows: TGTGCCAGCAGCTTAGGACGGGCCCAAGAGACCCAGTACTTC.

The rearrangement uses TRBV5-1 and TRBJ2-2; TRBD1 aligns across 10 bases. The CDR3 is 16 amino acids. The germline V gene encodes CDR1 SGHRS and CDR2 YFSETQ. V lost 4 bases, J lost 5 bases, and 8 bases stayed unmatched. CDR3 nucleotides: TGCGCCAGCAGCGACCGGGACAGGGGCGGTACCGGGGAGCTGTTTTTT. The encoded protein is CASSDRDRGGTGELFF.

The table lists this clone with a few counts. This chain connects TRBV30 to TRBJ2-2, with TRBD1 matching over 8 bases. Germline V gene data show CDR1 as GTSNPN and CDR2 as SVGIG (reference sequence). J gave up 1 base and V 8 bases, and 6 bases lay outside the gene matches. The CDR3 is made up of 14 amino acids. CDR3 DNA sequence: TGTGCCGCTACAGGGGGTTTGAACACCGGGGAGCTGTTTTTT. Residues: CAATGGLNTGELFF.